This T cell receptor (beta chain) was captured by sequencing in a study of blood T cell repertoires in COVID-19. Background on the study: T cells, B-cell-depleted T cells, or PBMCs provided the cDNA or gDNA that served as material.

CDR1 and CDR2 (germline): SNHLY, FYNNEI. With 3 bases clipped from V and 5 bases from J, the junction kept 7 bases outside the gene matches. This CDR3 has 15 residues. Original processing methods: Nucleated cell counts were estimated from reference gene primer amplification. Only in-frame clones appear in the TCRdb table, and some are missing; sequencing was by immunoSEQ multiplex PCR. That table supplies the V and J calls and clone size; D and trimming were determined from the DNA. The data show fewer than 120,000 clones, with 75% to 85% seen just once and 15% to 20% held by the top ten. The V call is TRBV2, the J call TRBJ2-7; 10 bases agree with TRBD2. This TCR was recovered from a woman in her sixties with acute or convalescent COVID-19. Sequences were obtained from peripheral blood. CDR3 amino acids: CASSEGAGGPDEQYF. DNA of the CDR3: TGTGCCAGCAGTGAGGGAGCGGGGGGGCCCGACGAGCAGTACTTC.